This T cell receptor (beta chain) was documented in a study of CD8+ T cells in alopecia areata. For the study at large: Treatment ran 6 to 18 months, with 6 months of follow-up afterward.

RNA extraction and reverse transcription yielded cDNA as sequencing template. Generated by immunoSEQ multiplex PCR, the TCRdb table keeps only in-frame clones and is missing some. The sample carries 200,000 or so clones, around three fifths recorded once. Collection of lesional scalp punch biopsies and peripheral blood was performed in alopecia areata patients. From PBMCs, CD4+ and CD8+ T cells were sorted. V gave up 2 bases and J gave up 6 bases, with 13 bases separating them. CDR1 MNHEY and CDR2 SVGAGI come from the germline V gene. This CDR3 contains 14 residues. The receptor comes from a human donor with alopecia areata. V usage is TRBV6-5 and J usage is TRBJ1-2; D gene unclear. The sequenced sample was CD4+ T cells sorted from blood, obtained at week 0. Here the CDR3 DNA reads TGTGCCAGCAGTTACCTCGACGGTAGAAATGGCTACACCTTC. Translated, it gives CASSYLDGRNGYTF.